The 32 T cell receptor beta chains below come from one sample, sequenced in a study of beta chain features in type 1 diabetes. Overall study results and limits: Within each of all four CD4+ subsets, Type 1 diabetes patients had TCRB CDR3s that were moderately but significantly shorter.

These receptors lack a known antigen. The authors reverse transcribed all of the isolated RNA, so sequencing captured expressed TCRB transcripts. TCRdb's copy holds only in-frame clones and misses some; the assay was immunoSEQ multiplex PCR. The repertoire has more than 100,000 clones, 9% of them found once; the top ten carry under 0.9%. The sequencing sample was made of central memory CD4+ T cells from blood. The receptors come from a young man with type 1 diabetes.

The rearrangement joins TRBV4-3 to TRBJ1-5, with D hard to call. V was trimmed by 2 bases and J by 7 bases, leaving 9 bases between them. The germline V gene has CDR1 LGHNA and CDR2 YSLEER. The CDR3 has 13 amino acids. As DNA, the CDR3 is TGCGCCAGCAGCCAACTCCCCCGGCAGCCCCAGCATTTT. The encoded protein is CASSQLPRQPQHF.

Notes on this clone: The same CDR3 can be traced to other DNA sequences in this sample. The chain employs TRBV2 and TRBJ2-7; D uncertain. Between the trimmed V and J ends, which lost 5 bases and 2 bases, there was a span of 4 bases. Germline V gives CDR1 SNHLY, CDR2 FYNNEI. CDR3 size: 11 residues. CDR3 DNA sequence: TGTGCCAGCAGTAACACCTACGAGCAGTACTTC. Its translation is CASSNTYEQYF.

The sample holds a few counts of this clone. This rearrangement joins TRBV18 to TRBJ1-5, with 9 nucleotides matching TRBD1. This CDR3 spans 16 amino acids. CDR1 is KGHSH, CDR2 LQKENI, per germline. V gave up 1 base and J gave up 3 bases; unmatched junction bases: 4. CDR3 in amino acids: CASSPRQGGFNQPQHF. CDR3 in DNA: TGTGCCAGCTCACCACGACAGGGGGGTTTCAATCAGCCCCAGCATTTT.

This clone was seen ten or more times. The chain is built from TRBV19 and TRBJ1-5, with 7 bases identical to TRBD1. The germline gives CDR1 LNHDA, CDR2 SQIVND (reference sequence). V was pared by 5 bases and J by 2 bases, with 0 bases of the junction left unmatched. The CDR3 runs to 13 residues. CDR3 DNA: TGTGCCAGTAGTGGGACAGGCAATCAGCCCCAGCATTTT. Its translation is CASSGTGNQPQHF.

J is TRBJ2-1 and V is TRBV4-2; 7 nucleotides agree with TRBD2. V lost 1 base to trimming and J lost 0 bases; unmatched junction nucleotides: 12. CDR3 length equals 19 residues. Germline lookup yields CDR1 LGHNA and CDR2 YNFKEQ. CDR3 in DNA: TGTGCCAGCAGCCAAGGGAGGGCGCGGGGGATCCCCTCCTACAATGAGCAGTTCTTC. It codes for CASSQGRARGIPSYNEQFF.

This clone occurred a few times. The CDR3 spells CASSQRTGSTNEKLFF. The DNA of the CDR3 is TGTGCCAGCAGCCAGCGGACAGGATCAACTAATGAAAAACTGTTTTTT. The V gene is TRBV28, the J gene TRBJ1-4; TRBD1 matches at 7 bases. With V trimmed by 6 bases and J by 0 bases, 7 bases remained unmatched. The CDR3 runs 16 residues. Germline loops: CDR1 MDHEN, CDR2 SYDVKM. The full variable domain, with the rest looked up from reference TRBV28 and TRBJ1-4, is DVKVTQSSRYLVKRTGEKVFLECVQDMDHENMFWYRQDPGLGLRLIYFSYDVKMKEKGDIPEGYSVSREKKERFSLILESASTNQTSMYLCASSQRTGSTNEKLFFGSGTQLSVL.

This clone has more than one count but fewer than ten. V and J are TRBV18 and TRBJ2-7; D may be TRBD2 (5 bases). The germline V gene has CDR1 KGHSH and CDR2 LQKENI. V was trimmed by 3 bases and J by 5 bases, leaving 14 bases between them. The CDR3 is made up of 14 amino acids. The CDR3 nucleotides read TGTGCCAGCTCACCCGGACTTACCGGGGACGAGCAGTACTTC. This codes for CASSPGLTGDEQYF.

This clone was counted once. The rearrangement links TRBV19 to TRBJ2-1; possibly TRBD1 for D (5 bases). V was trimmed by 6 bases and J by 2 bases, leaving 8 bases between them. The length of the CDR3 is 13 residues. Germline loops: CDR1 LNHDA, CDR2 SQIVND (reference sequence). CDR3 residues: CASSLTAYNEQFF. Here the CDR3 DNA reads TGTGCCAGTAGCCTGACAGCCTACAATGAGCAGTTCTTC.

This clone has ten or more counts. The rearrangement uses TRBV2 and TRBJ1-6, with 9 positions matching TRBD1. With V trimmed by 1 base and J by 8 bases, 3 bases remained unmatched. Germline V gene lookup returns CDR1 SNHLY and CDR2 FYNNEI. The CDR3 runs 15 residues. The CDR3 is CASSEVGQGYSPLHF. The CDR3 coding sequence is TGTGCCAGCAGTGAAGTGGGACAGGGCTATTCACCCCTCCACTTT.

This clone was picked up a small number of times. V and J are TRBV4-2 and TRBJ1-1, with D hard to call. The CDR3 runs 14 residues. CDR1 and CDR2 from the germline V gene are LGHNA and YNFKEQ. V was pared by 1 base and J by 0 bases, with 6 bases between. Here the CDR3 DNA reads TGTGCCAGCAGCCAAGGAGTAATGAACACTGAAGCTTTCTTT. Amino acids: CASSQGVMNTEAFF.

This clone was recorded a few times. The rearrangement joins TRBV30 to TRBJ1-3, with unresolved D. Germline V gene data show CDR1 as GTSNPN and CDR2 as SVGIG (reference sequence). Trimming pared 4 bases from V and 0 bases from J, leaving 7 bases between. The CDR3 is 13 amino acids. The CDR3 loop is CAWKLCSGNTIYF. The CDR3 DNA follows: TGTGCCTGGAAACTCTGCTCTGGAAACACCATATATTTT.

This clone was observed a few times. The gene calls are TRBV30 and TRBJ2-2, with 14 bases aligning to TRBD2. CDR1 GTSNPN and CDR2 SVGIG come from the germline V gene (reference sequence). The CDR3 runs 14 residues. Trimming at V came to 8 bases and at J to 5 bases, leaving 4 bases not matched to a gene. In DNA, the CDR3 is TGTGCCCGAAGGACTAGCGGGGGGACCGGGGAGCTGTTTTTT. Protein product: CARRTSGGTGELFF.

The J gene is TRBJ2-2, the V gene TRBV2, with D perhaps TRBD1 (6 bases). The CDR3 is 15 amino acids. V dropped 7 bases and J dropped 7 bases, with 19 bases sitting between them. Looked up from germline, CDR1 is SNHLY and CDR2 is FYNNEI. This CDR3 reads CASTGQGRVNGELFF. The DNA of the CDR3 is TGTGCCAGCACAGGGCAGGGGAGAGTGAACGGGGAGCTGTTTTTT.

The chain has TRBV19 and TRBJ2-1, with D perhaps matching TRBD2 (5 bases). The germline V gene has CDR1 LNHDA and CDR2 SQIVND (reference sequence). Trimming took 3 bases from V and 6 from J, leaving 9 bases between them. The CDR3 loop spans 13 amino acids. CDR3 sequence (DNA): TGTGCCAGTAGTATTAACGGACTCAATGAGCAGTTCTTC. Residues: CASSINGLNEQFF.

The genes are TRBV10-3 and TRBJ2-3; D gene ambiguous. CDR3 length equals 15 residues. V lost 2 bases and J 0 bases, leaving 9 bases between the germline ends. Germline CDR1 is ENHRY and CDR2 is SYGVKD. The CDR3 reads CAISEALASTDTQYF. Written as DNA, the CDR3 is TGTGCCATCAGTGAGGCGTTAGCCAGCACAGATACGCAGTATTTT.

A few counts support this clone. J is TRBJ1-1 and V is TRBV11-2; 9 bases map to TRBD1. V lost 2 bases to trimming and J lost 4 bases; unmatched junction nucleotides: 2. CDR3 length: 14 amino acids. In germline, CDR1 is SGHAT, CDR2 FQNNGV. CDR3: CASSLQGQGTEAFF. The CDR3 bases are TGTGCCAGCAGCTTACAGGGACAGGGCACTGAAGCTTTCTTT.

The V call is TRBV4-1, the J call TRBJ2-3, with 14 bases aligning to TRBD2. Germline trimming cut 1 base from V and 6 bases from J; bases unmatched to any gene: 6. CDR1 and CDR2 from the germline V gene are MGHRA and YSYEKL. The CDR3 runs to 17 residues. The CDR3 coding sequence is TGCGCCAGCAGCCAAGCGACTAGCGGGGGGGCCTTGGATACGCAGTATTTT. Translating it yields CASSQATSGGALDTQYF.

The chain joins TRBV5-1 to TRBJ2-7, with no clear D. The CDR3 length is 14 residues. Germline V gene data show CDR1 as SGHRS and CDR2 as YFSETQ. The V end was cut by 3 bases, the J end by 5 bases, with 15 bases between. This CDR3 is CASSSGRTFHEQYF. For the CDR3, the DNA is TGCGCCAGCAGCTCAGGCAGAACCTTCCACGAGCAGTACTTC.

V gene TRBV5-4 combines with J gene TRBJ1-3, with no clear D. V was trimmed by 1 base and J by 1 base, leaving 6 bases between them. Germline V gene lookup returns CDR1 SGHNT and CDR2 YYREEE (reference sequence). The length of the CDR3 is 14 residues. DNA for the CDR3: TGTGCCAGCAGCTTGCGGGGTTCTGGAAACACCATATATTTT. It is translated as CASSLRGSGNTIYF.

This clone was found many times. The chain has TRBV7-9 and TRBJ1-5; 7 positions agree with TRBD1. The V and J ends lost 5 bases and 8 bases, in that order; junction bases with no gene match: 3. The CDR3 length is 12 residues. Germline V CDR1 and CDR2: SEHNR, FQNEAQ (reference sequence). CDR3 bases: TGTGCCAGCAGCGAAACAGGGGAGCCCCAGCATTTT. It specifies CASSETGEPQHF.

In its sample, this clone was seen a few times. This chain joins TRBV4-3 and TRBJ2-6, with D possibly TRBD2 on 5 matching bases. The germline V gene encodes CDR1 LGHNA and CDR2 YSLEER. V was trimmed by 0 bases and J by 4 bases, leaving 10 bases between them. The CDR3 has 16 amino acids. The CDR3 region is CASSQERAGGANVLTF. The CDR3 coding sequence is TGCGCCAGCAGCCAAGAAAGGGCGGGCGGGGCCAACGTCCTGACTTTC.

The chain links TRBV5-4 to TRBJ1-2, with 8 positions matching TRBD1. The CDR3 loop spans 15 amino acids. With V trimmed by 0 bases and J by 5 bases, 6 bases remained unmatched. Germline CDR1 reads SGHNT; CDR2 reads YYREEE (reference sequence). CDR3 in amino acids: CASSLVQGAGYGYTF. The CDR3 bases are TGTGCCAGCAGCTTGGTTCAGGGGGCAGGGTATGGCTACACCTTC.

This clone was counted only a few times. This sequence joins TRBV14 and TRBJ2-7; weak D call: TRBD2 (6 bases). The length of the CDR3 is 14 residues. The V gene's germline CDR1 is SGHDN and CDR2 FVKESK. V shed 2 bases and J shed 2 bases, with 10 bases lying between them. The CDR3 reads CASSQQGGPYEQYF. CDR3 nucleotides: TGTGCCAGCAGCCAACAGGGAGGCCCCTACGAGCAGTACTTC.

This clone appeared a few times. The CDR3 protein is CASSESTRGEQYF. CDR3 coding DNA: TGCGCCAGCAGTGAGTCGACAAGGGGCGAGCAGTACTTC. The rearrangement links TRBV10-2 to TRBJ2-7; D possibly corresponds to TRBD1 (5 bases). CDR3 size: 13 residues. The germline V gene encodes CDR1 WSHSY and CDR2 SAAADI. Trimming pared 0 bases from V and 6 bases from J, leaving 9 bases between.

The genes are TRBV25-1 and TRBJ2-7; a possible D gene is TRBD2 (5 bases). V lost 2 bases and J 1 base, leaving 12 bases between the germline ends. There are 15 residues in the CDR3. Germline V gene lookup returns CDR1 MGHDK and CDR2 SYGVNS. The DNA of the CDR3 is TGTGCCAGCAGTGAAGCCGGACTTGTTTCCTACGAGCAGTACTTC. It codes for CASSEAGLVSYEQYF.

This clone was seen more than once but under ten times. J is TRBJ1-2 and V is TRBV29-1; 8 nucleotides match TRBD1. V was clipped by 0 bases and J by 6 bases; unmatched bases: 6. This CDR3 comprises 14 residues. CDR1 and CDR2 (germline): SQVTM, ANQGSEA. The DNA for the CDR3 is TGCAGCGTTGAAGATCAGGGGGCTGGCCATGGCTACACCTTC. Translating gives CSVEDQGAGHGYTF.

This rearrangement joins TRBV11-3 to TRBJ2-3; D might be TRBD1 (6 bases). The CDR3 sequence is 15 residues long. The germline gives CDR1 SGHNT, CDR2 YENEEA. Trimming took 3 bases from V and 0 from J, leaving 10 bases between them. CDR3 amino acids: CASSFGTKSTDTQYF. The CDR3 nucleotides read TGTGCCAGCAGCTTTGGGACAAAAAGCACAGATACGCAGTATTTT.

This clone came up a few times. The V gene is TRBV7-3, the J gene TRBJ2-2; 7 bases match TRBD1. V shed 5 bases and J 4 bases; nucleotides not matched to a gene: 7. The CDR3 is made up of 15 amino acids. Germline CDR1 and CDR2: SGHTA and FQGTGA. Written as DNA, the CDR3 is TGTGCCAGCAGCCCCCGTGCAGGGGGCACCGGGGAGCTGTTTTTT. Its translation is CASSPRAGGTGELFF. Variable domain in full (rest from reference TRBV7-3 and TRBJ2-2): GAGVSQTPSNKVTEKGKYVELRCDPISGHTALYWYRQSLGQGPEFLIYFQGTGAADDSGLPNDRFFAVRPEGSVSTLKIQRTERGDSAVYLCASSPRAGGTGELFFGEGSRLTVL.

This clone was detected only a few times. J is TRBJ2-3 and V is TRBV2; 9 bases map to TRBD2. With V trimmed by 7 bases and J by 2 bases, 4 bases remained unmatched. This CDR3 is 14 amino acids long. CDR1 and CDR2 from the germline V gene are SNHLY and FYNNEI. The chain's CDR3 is CASMVGLATDTQYF. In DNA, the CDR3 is TGTGCCAGCATGGTGGGACTAGCCACAGATACGCAGTATTTT.

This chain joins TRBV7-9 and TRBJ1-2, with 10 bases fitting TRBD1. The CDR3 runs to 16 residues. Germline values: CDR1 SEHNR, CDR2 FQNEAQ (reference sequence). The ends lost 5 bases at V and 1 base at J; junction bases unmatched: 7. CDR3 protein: CASSQRQGAFNYGYTF. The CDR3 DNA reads TGTGCCAGCAGCCAAAGACAGGGGGCGTTTAACTATGGCTACACCTTC.

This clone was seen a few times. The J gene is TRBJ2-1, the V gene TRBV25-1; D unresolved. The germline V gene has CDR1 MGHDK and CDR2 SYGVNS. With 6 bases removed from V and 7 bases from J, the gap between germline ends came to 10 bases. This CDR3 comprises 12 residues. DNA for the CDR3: TGTGCCAGCAGCTCTAACTGGAATGAGCAGTTCTTC. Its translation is CASSSNWNEQFF.

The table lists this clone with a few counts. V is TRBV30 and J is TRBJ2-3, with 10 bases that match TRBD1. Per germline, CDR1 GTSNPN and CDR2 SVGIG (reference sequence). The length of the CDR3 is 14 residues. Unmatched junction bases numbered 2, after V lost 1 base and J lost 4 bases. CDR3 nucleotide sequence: TGTGCCTGGAGTGGAGGACAGGGGGCAGATACGCAGTATTTT. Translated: CAWSGGQGADTQYF.